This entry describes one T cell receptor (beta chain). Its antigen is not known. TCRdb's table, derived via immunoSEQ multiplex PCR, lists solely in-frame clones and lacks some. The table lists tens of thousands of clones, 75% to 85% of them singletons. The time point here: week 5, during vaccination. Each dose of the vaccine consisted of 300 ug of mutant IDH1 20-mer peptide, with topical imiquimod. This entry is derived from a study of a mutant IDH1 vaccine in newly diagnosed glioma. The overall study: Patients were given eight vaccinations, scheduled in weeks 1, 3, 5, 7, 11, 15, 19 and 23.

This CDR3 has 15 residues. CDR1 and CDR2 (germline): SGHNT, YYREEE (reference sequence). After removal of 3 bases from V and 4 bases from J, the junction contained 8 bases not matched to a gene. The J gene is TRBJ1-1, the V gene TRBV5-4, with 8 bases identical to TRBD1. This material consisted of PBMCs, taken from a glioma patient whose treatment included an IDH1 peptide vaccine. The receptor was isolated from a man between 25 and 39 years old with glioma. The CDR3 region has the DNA TGTGCCAGCAGCTCAAACAGGGGGTCCGGCACTGAAGCTTTCTTT. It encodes CASSSNRGSGTEAFF.